This T cell receptor (beta chain) was observed in a study of T cells in Graves' hyperthyroidism and ophthalmopathy (dated by TCRdb to between 2017 and 2020). In the study overall: Peripheral blood was sampled at the time of initial diagnosis, prior to any treatment. To identify distinguishing TCR V-J signatures, a discovery cohort of roughly 100 patients was used, comprising approximately 40 with Graves' ophthalmopathy and some 60 with stable Graves' hyperthyroidism. Following sampling, methimazole starting at 30 mg daily was given to hyperthyroidism patients, and high-dose intravenous methylprednisolone was given to ophthalmopathy patients. TCR Vbeta CDR3 sequencing of approximately 140 peripheral blood samples (approximately 44 ophthalmopathy, 75 hyperthyroidism and roughly 17 progressor patients) is reported in the paper. The 100 discovery patients were randomly split 7:3 into training and test sets. In over five Graves' hyperthyroidism patients, the study also compared T-cell repertoires from thyroid tissue with T-cell repertoires from blood. An independent validation cohort of about 19 hyperthyroidism patients and about 15 patients who later progressed to ophthalmopathy tested prospective prediction of ophthalmopathy.

This clonotype occurred a few times. It has no known antigen specificity. No much larger clone is present one base from it, and per-base qualities are unavailable. The full study reports these points: Most expanded thyroid clonotypes (frequency above 0.001) were also found in blood, which suggests that blood repertoires may mirror thyroid immune responses. Ophthalmopathy was separated from stable hyperthyroidism by a 13 V-J signature model, with around 88% sensitivity and approximately 84% specificity obtained in cross-validation and 80%/75% obtained in testing. In validation, progression to ophthalmopathy was predicted by the model with almost 71% sensitivity and 72.22% specificity, a median of approximately 6.5 months before onset. No statistical method was used to fix the sample size in advance, and group allocation was not hidden from the investigators.

Reading the germline V gene (reference sequence) gives CDR1 SEHNR and CDR2 FQNEAQ. The V and J ends are trimmed by 3 bases and 6 bases, leaving 18 bases between them. Including cysteine and phenylalanine, the CDR3 has 15 amino acids. The entry retains the CDR3 DNA only, 45 bases that are in frame from base 1. A patient counted as having stable Graves' hyperthyroidism if no progression to ophthalmopathy occurred over 18 months of follow-up. Hyperthyroidism patients were newly diagnosed, with disease duration under 2 months, and aged 18 to 65 years. Patients with uncontrolled infections, other autoimmune diseases, pregnancy or lactation were excluded. Diagnoses were based on clinical symptoms, serum thyroxine and TRAb, thyroid ultrasound and orbital computed tomography. PBMCs were separated from over 9 ml of fresh peripheral blood using Ficoll-Paque density gradient centrifugation. Total RNA was extracted with Trizol reagent, and quality was checked on an Agilent 2100 Bioanalyzer.

Amplification of TCR beta CDR3 regions was carried out from RNA transcripts. The first round of RT-PCR for the TCR CDR3 was performed with the HTBI primer set and the Qiagen OneStep RT-PCR kit. A second multiplex PCR round built the libraries, followed by size selection and purification. Libraries were sequenced paired-end with 100 bp reads on an Illumina HiSeq2000. The authors' pipeline ran thus. Raw data were processed with SOAPnuke, discarding reads with adapters, uncalled bases, mean Phred below 15, or no exact constant-primer or identifier match. COPE v1.2.5 was used to merge the high-quality paired reads, and each unique nucleotide sequence was defined as a clonotype. Clonotypes were aligned to IMGT TRBV, TRBD and TRBJ reference segments using MiTCR v1.1. The analysis included only V-J combinations with a frequency above 0.0001, which together covered around 99% of the repertoires. The TCS score was defined as F50 (clonal expansion) divided by E x V (chaos), with BLOSUM62-based TCRdist calculated between CDR3 peptides within each V-J. Welch's t-statistics and random forest reduced 500 to 550 V-J features to 13, which were used in a naive Bayes classifier (R e1071). TCRdb redid the processing of the public reads, applying fastp at Q25 and MiXCR, and retained in-frame beta chains. Identical CDR3 proteins give one entry, which carries the most common genes and DNA. TCRdb's processing, not the authors' own work, is the source of the V and J calls. The sample includes more than 650,000 distinct CDR3 sequences, with 12% to 15% observed a single time. In total, the top ten clones hold roughly 10% of the sample.

This sequence originates from a woman under 30 with Graves' hyperthyroidism. The V gene is TRBV7-9 and the J gene is TRBJ2-7; the D gene could be TRBD1 or TRBD2, each one agreeing over 6 bases. The sequenced sample was blood. The nucleotide sequence reads TGTGCCAGCAGCTTGATGGGGCAGGGGACTTCCGAGCAGTACTTC. The resulting protein is CASSLMGQGTSEQYF.